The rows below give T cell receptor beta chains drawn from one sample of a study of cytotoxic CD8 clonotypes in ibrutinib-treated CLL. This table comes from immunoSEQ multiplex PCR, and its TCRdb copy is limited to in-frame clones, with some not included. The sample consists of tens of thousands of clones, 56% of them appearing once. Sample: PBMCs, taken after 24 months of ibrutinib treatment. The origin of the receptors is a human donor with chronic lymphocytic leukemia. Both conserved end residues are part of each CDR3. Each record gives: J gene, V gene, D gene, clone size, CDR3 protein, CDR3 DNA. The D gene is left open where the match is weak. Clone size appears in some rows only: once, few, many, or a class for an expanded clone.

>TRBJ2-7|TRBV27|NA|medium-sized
CASSLLSGAGYEQYF
TGTGCCAGCAGTTTATTGTCAGGGGCGGGCTACGAGCAGTACTTC
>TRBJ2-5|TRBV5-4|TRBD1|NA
CAGGQGRAQETQYF
TGTGCCGGGGGACAGGGAAGGGCCCAAGAGACCCAGTACTTC
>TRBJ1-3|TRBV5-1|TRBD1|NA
CASSLGQGATGNTIYF
TGCGCCAGCAGCTTGGGGCAGGGGGCAACTGGAAACACCATATATTTT
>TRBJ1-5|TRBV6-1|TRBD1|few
CASRGQGAPNQPQHF
TGTGCCAGCAGGGGACAGGGGGCCCCCAATCAGCCCCAGCATTTT
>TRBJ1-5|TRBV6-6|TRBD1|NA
CASRDRGNQPQHF
TGTGCCAGCAGGGACAGGGGTAATCAGCCCCAGCATTTT
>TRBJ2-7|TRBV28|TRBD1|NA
CASAQGTYYEQYF
TGTGCCAGCGCACAGGGGACATACTACGAGCAGTACTTC
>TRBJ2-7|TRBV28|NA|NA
CAGGAGWGEQYF
TGTGCAGGGGGGGCTGGCTGGGGCGAGCAGTACTTC
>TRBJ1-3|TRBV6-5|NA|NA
CASSYLGRSSGNTIYF
TGTGCCAGCAGTTACCTGGGACGGAGCTCTGGAAACACCATATATTTT
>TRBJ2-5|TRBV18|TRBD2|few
CASSPRGGQETQYF
TGTGCCAGCTCACCCCGGGGAGGGCAAGAGACCCAGTACTTC
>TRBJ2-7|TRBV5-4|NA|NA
CASSFSNGEQYF
TGTGCCAGCAGCTTCTCCAATGGCGAGCAGTACTTC
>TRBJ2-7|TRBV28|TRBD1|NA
CASVTGDSYEQYF
TGTGCCAGCGTTACAGGGGATTCCTACGAGCAGTACTTC
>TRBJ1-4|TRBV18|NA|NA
CASSPKGVPVNEKLFF
TGTGCCAGCTCACCAAAGGGGGTCCCCGTTAATGAAAAACTGTTTTTT
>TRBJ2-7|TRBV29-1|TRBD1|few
CSAWTGGPGEQYF
TGCAGCGCCTGGACAGGGGGACCTGGGGAGCAGTACTTC
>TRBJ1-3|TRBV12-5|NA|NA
CASGLGDTRRGTIYF
TGTGCTAGTGGTTTGGGGGACACCCGAAGGGGCACCATATATTTT
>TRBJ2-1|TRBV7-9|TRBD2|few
CASSLVLGSGRGNEQFF
TGTGCCAGCAGCTTAGTCTTAGGGAGCGGGAGGGGCAATGAGCAGTTCTTC
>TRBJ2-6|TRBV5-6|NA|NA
CASSHPRPGANVLTF
TGTGCCAGCAGCCACCCTAGGCCTGGGGCCAACGTCCTGACTTTC
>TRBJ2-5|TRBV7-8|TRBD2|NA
CASSLLAGEEETQYF
TGTGCCAGCAGCTTATTGGCGGGGGAAGAAGAGACCCAGTACTTC
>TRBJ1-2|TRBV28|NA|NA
CASSLVPTQRIGYTF
TGTGCCAGCAGTTTAGTTCCCACGCAACGAATTGGCTACACCTTC
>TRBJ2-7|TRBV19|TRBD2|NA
CASSIVGGRADEQYF
TGTGCCAGTAGTATAGTTGGCGGGAGGGCAGACGAGCAGTACTTC
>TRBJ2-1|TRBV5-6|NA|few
CASSLGLLEEQFF
TGTGCCAGCAGCTTGGGGCTCCTAGAGGAGCAGTTCTTC
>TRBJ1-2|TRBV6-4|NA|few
CASSDRGLYGYTF
TGTGCCAGCAGTGACCGGGGGCTCTATGGCTACACCTTC
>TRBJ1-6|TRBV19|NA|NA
CASNLNSPLHF
TGTGCCAGCAATCTTAATTCACCCCTCCACTTT
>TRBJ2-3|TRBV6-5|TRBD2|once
CASSPAGGPTDTQYF
TGTGCCAGCAGTCCGGCGGGAGGGCCCACAGATACGCAGTATTTT
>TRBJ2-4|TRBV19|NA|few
CASIDRGDIQYF
TGTGCCAGTATCGACCGGGGAGACATTCAGTACTTC